Listed here are 5 T cell receptor beta chains from one sample, sequenced in a study of blood T cell repertoires in COVID-19. Measured with immunoSEQ multiplex PCR; TCRdb has only the in-frame clones, and not every one. This sample has roughly 70,000 clones, with roughly nine tenths found just once. The sample consisted of peripheral blood. Receptors originate from a man between 65 and 85 years old with active COVID-19.

The sample holds one count of this clone. V gene TRBV10-3 combines with J gene TRBJ2-1, with 9 bases lining up with TRBD2. Germline CDR1 ENHRY, CDR2 SYGVKD. The junction had 7 bases not matched to a gene; V was cut back by 10 bases and J by 0 bases. CDR3 length equals 15 residues. CDR3 nucleotides: TGTGCCACCCGGGCGGGAGGGAGCTCCTACAATGAGCAGTTCTTC. Translated: CATRAGGSSYNEQFF.

The chain is built from TRBV5-8 and TRBJ2-7, with 7 bases that match TRBD2. Germline V gene sequence: CDR1 SGHTS, CDR2 YDEGEE. With 0 bases clipped from V and 5 bases from J, the junction kept 8 bases outside the gene matches. The CDR3 has 15 residues. The CDR3: CASSLAGRLADEQYF. For the CDR3, the DNA is TGTGCCAGCAGCTTGGCGGGCAGGCTAGCGGACGAGCAGTACTTC.

V gene TRBV5-4 combines with J gene TRBJ2-5, with D unresolved. The CDR3 covers 13 residues. CDR1 is SGHNT, CDR2 YYREEE, per germline (reference sequence). V was clipped by 0 bases and J by 3 bases, with 6 bases between them. DNA for the CDR3: TGTGCCAGCAGCTTGGCCCTAGAAGAGACCCAGTACTTC. Protein: CASSLALEETQYF.

V usage is TRBV5-1 and J usage is TRBJ2-3, with D possibly being TRBD1 (6 bases). With 4 bases removed from V and 4 bases from J, the gap between germline ends came to 19 bases. Germline CDR1 SGHRS, CDR2 YFSETQ. The CDR3 runs 16 residues. CDR3: CASSPLGTPGPDTQYF. DNA of the CDR3: TGCGCCAGCAGCCCCCTCGGGACACCCGGACCAGATACGCAGTATTTT.

CDR3 nucleotides: TGTGCCAGCAGCTTATCAGGGTTCGCCTACGAGCAGTACTTC. Protein sequence: CASSLSGFAYEQYF. This chain uses TRBV7-2 with TRBJ2-7, with D possibly matching TRBD1 (5 bases). V was shortened by 2 bases and J by 2 bases, with 10 bases between the two germline ends. The CDR3 extends over 14 amino acids. Germline V gene sequence: CDR1 SGHTA, CDR2 FQGNSA.